These 15 T cell receptor beta chains were sequenced from one sample in a study of cytotoxic CD8 clonotypes in ibrutinib-treated CLL. Some clones are missing from TCRdb's copy, which holds only in-frame ones; the method was immunoSEQ multiplex PCR. The sample records 300,000 to 350,000 clones, roughly 79% being singletons. The sequenced sample was PBMCs, obtained before ibrutinib treatment. All receptors come from a human donor with chronic lymphocytic leukemia.

The J gene is TRBJ2-3, the V gene TRBV7-7, with 9 bases identical to TRBD2. This CDR3 region has 16 residues. After removal of 6 bases from V and 4 bases from J, the junction contained 11 bases not matched to a gene. The germline V gene has CDR1 SSHAT and CDR2 FNYEAQ (reference sequence). The CDR3 sequence: CASSPELAGSSDTQYF. Written as DNA, the CDR3 is TGTGCCAGCAGTCCCGAGCTAGCGGGAAGTTCAGATACGCAGTATTTT.

V usage is TRBV5-1 and J usage is TRBJ1-5; no firm D call. The CDR3 runs to 15 residues. From germline, CDR1 is SGHRS and CDR2 YFSETQ. V lost 4 bases and J lost 2, with 13 bases in between. This CDR3 is CASSPDGMGNQPQHF. The DNA of the CDR3 is TGCGCCAGCAGCCCGGACGGGATGGGCAATCAGCCCCAGCATTTT.

The chain recombines TRBV2 with TRBJ1-1; D gene ambiguous. The CDR3 has 12 amino acids. Trimming shortened V by 10 bases and J by 3 bases, and 12 bases separated the two germline ends. CDR1 and CDR2 from the germline V gene are SNHLY and FYNNEI. The CDR3 here is CAILTADTEAFF. The CDR3 coding sequence is TGTGCCATACTGACGGCTGACACTGAAGCTTTCTTT.

The chain couples TRBV5-4 to TRBJ2-7, with 10 bases that match TRBD2. Per the germline V gene, CDR1 is SGHNT and CDR2 is YYREEE (reference sequence). With V trimmed by 2 bases and J by 3 bases, 5 bases remained unmatched. The CDR3 is 15 residues long. CDR3 sequence reads: CASSFGTSVRYEQYF. CDR3 nucleotides: TGTGCCAGCAGCTTCGGGACTAGCGTACGCTACGAGCAGTACTTC.

The chain carries TRBV5-4 and TRBJ1-2, with a tentative D call TRBD1 (5 bases). Trimming took 5 bases from V and 8 from J, leaving 19 bases between them. The CDR3 is made up of 14 amino acids. Germline V CDR1 and CDR2: SGHNT, YYREEE (reference sequence). The CDR3 spells CASSQKTGREGYTF. The CDR3 coding sequence is TGTGCCAGCAGTCAAAAAACAGGACGGGAGGGCTACACCTTC.

The genes are TRBV7-8 and TRBJ1-2, with D unclear. The CDR3 spans 13 residues. The germline gives CDR1 SGHVS, CDR2 FQNEAQ. V was pared by 1 base and J by 5 bases, with 8 bases between. CDR3 nucleotides: TGTGCCAGCAGCTTAGTTGGTGGTTATGGCTACACCTTC. This translates into CASSLVGGYGYTF. Full variable domain (remainder filled in from reference TRBV7-8 and TRBJ1-2): GAGVSQSPRYKVAKRGQDVALRCDPISGHVSLFWYQQALGQGPEFLTYFQNEAQLDKSGLPSDRFFAERPEGSVSTLKIQRTQQEDSAVYLCASSLVGGYGYTFGSGTRLTVV.

This chain links TRBV25-1 with TRBJ2-7; no clear D gene. The CDR3 has 15 residues. The germline V gene encodes CDR1 MGHDK and CDR2 SYGVNS. Trimming took off 3 bases at V and 3 bases at J, with 15 bases between the two ends. The CDR3 reads CASSDGGSVLYEQYF. CDR3 nucleotides: TGTGCCAGCAGTGACGGTGGGTCAGTTCTCTACGAGCAGTACTTC.

V gene TRBV7-6 combines with J gene TRBJ2-1; tentatively, D is TRBD2 (6 bases). The CDR3 spans 14 residues. V lost 5 bases to trimming and J lost 6 bases, with 14 bases between them. Germline V gives CDR1 SGHVS, CDR2 FNYEAQ. The CDR3 sequence is CASSTYLASNEQFF. The CDR3 DNA follows: TGTGCCAGCAGCACTTACCTAGCGTCCAATGAGCAGTTCTTC.

This clone was found a few times. V and J are TRBV7-9 and TRBJ1-1; 11 nucleotides line up with TRBD1. Germline values: CDR1 SEHNR, CDR2 FQNEAQ (reference sequence). V lost 6 bases, J lost 0 bases, and 6 bases stayed unmatched. This CDR3 region has 16 residues. CDR3 protein: CASSLGQGAVNTEAFF. The CDR3 DNA follows: TGTGCCAGCAGTCTTGGACAGGGGGCTGTGAACACTGAAGCTTTCTTT.

The chain employs TRBV5-6 and TRBJ1-2; D is undetermined. V gave up 6 bases and J gave up 4 bases, with 10 bases separating them. There are 12 residues in the CDR3. Germline V CDR1 and CDR2: SGHDT, YYEEEE. CDR3 DNA: TGTGCCAGCAACCACGGTCTCTATGGCTACACCTTC. This encodes CASNHGLYGYTF. The full variable domain, in which reference TRBV5-6 and TRBJ1-2 provide the parts outside the CDR3, is DAGVTQSPTHLIKTRGQQVTLRCSPKSGHDTVSWYQQALGQGPQFIFQYYEEEERQRGNFPDRFSGHQFPNYSSELNVNALLLGDSALYLCASNHGLYGYTFGSGTRLTVV.

This chain connects TRBV7-9 to TRBJ1-5; 11 nucleotides agree with TRBD1. The CDR3 runs 16 residues. Germline CDR1 SEHNR, CDR2 FQNEAQ (reference sequence). J gave up 4 bases and V 5 bases, and 7 bases lay outside the gene matches. The CDR3 DNA sequence: TGTGCCAGCAGCGGGTCTGGGACAGGGGGAAATCAGCCCCAGCATTTT. It translates to CASSGSGTGGNQPQHF.

The chain carries TRBV10-3 and TRBJ2-7, with a tentative D call TRBD1 (5 bases). Deletions cut 0 bases from V and 5 bases from J, with 14 bases between. There are 15 residues in the CDR3. The germline V gene has CDR1 ENHRY and CDR2 SYGVKD. DNA for the CDR3: TGTGCCATCAGTGAGTCACGAGACAGCCAGGACGAGCAGTACTTC. Translation gives CAISESRDSQDEQYF.

In this sample, this clone turned up once. The chain carries TRBV20-1 and TRBJ2-5; D remains ambiguous. With 4 bases removed from V and 0 bases from J, the gap between germline ends came to 3 bases. The CDR3 totals 11 residues. The V gene's germline CDR1 is DFQATT and CDR2 SNEGSKA (reference sequence). The CDR3 reads CSATHQETQYF. Here the CDR3 DNA reads TGCAGTGCTACACACCAAGAGACCCAGTACTTC.

This chain joins TRBV6-6 and TRBJ1-2; TRBD1 matches 8 bases. The CDR3 sequence is 13 residues long. V trimming: 6 bases; J trimming: 3 bases; junction bases outside the gene matches: 3. Germline CDR1 and CDR2: MNHNY and SVGAGI (reference sequence). CDR3 region: CASRMDRDYGYTF. DNA of the CDR3: TGTGCCAGCAGGATGGACAGGGACTATGGCTACACCTTC.

V and J are TRBV29-1 and TRBJ2-7; TRBD2 matches at 11 bases. Per germline, CDR1 SQVTM and CDR2 ANQGSEA. The CDR3 extends over 13 amino acids. The V gene end was trimmed by 6 bases and the J gene end by 3 bases; junction bases not matched to a gene: 4. CDR3: CSVQGLADYEQYF. CDR3 bases: TGCAGCGTCCAGGGACTAGCGGACTACGAGCAGTACTTC.